This is a list of T cell receptor beta chains from one sample in a study of chemoradiotherapy in HPV16-positive cancers. Generated by immunoSEQ multiplex PCR, the TCRdb table keeps only in-frame clones and is missing some. Among about 68,000 clones listed, 88% were seen once. The sequences come from blood, collected from a patient who underwent chemoradiotherapy. The source is a human donor with HPV-associated anogenital cancer. Each CDR3 is given with its conserved first and last residue. The D gene is left open where the match is weak. A row's size may be missing; if present it is once, few, many or a size class.

D gene,V gene,clone size,J gene,CDR3 protein,CDR3 DNA
NA,TRBV27,few,TRBJ2-5,CASSLWSGETQYF,TGTGCCAGCAGTTTATGGAGCGGAGAGACCCAGTACTTC
NA,TRBV19,once,TRBJ2-1,CASRVRGSSYNEQFF,TGTGCCAGTAGGGTCCGGGGGAGCTCCTACAATGAGCAGTTCTTC
TRBD2,TRBV29-1,NA,TRBJ2-4,CSVGGSGLADIAKNIQYF,TGCAGCGTTGGGGGGTCGGGACTAGCGGACATAGCCAAAAACATTCAGTACTTC
NA,TRBV4-2,NA,TRBJ2-7,CASSQELGDRSYEQYF,TGTGCCAGCAGCCAAGAGTTGGGAGACCGCTCCTACGAGCAGTACTTC
TRBD2,TRBV7-6,NA,TRBJ2-7,CASSSGLAGGEQYF,TGTGCCAGCAGCTCGGGACTAGCAGGGGGAGAGCAGTACTTC
NA,TRBV5-1,NA,TRBJ2-2,CASSLEGVFTGELFF,TGCGCCAGCAGCCTTGAGGGGGTCTTCACCGGGGAGCTGTTTTTT
TRBD1,TRBV18,NA,TRBJ2-1,CASATGVNEQFF,TGTGCCAGCGCGACAGGGGTCAATGAGCAGTTCTTC
NA,TRBV6-1,NA,TRBJ2-2,CASRWQQNTGELFF,TGTGCCAGCCGGTGGCAGCAAAACACCGGGGAGCTGTTTTTT
TRBD1,TRBV15,NA,TRBJ2-2,CATKLTGDTGELFF,TGTGCCACGAAACTAACAGGGGACACCGGGGAGCTGTTTTTT
TRBD1,TRBV13,once,TRBJ2-3,CASSSLRGTGGSASTDTQYF,TGTGCCAGCAGCTCTCTAAGGGGGACAGGGGGCTCCGCTAGCACAGATACGCAGTATTTT
NA,TRBV18,NA,TRBJ1-5,CASSPAGNNQPQHF,TGTGCCAGCTCACCTGCAGGGAATAATCAGCCCCAGCATTTT
TRBD2,TRBV7-2,NA,TRBJ2-7,CASSLGFGGSSYEQYF,TGTGCCAGCAGCTTAGGTTTCGGCGGGAGCTCCTACGAGCAGTACTTC
NA,TRBV7-3,NA,TRBJ2-3,CASRSSGAVDTQYF,TGTGCCAGCAGGTCCTCAGGGGCAGTAGATACGCAGTATTTT
TRBD2,TRBV5-1,NA,TRBJ2-7,CASSLDTSGRSTRRF,TGCGCCAGCAGCTTGGATACTAGCGGGAGGTCAACCCGTCGCTTC
NA,TRBV6-5,NA,TRBJ1-2,CASSQRTSLNYGYTF,TGTGCCAGCAGTCAACGAACGTCCCTTAACTATGGCTACACCTTC
TRBD1,TRBV18,NA,TRBJ2-3,CASSPPRGRSGSDTQYF,TGTGCCAGCTCACCACCGAGGGGGCGTTCGGGCTCGGATACGCAGTATTTT
NA,TRBV19,NA,TRBJ1-2,CASRRREINYGYTF,TGTGCCAGTAGGCGCAGGGAAATCAACTATGGCTACACCTTC
NA,TRBV5-4,NA,TRBJ1-1,CASSLGDIRLAFF,TGTGCCAGCAGCTTGGGGGACATCAGGCTCGCTTTCTTT
NA,TRBV15,NA,TRBJ1-2,CATSGGRVNYGYTF,TGTGCCACCAGCGGGGGCAGGGTCAACTATGGCTACACCTTC
NA,TRBV30,NA,TRBJ2-5,CAWSPGQAQYF,TGTGCCTGGAGTCCAGGCCAGGCCCAGTACTTC
NA,TRBV7-6,NA,TRBJ2-3,CASTLQEGPSDTQYF,TGTGCCAGCACCTTGCAGGAGGGGCCCTCAGATACGCAGTATTTT
NA,TRBV14,NA,TRBJ2-7,CASSPQRGTYEQYF,TGTGCCAGCAGCCCCCAGAGGGGAACCTACGAGCAGTACTTC
TRBD1,TRBV29-1,NA,TRBJ2-7,CSVERDRGDEQYF,TGCAGCGTTGAACGGGACAGGGGCGACGAGCAGTACTTC
NA,TRBV5-1,NA,TRBJ1-3,CASSLGDSGNTIYF,TGCGCCAGCAGCTTGGGGGACTCTGGAAACACCATATATTTT
NA,TRBV15,NA,TRBJ1-6,CATSRDLGRGSYNSPLHF,TGTGCCACCAGCAGAGATCTCGGGCGAGGATCCTATAATTCACCCCTCCACTTT
NA,TRBV6-6,NA,TRBJ2-7,CASSYSLGTLYEQYF,TGTGCCAGCAGTTATTCCCTCGGGACACTGTACGAGCAGTACTTC
NA,TRBV7-9,NA,TRBJ1-1,CASSLTRGTMNTEAFF,TGTGCCAGCAGCTTAACCAGAGGTACGATGAACACTGAAGCTTTCTTT
TRBD1,TRBV19,NA,TRBJ2-3,CASQRQGRTDTQYF,TGTGCCAGCCAGAGACAGGGACGCACAGATACGCAGTATTTT
NA,TRBV28,NA,TRBJ1-1,CASSSLSQGMNTEAFF,TGTGCCAGCAGTTCATTATCACAGGGAATGAACACTGAAGCTTTCTTT
NA,TRBV5-8,NA,TRBJ1-1,CASSLLYVNTEAFF,TGTGCCAGCAGCTTGTTGTATGTGAACACTGAAGCTTTCTTT
NA,TRBV5-1,NA,TRBJ2-7,CASRPTTGTHEQYF,TGCGCCAGCAGGCCGACTACAGGGACCCACGAGCAGTACTTC
NA,TRBV5-6,once,TRBJ2-2,CASSWYRANTGELFF,TGTGCCAGCAGCTGGTACAGAGCGAACACCGGGGAGCTGTTTTTT
TRBD1,TRBV19,NA,TRBJ2-6,CASTEQGVAGVLTF,TGTGCCAGTACAGAACAGGGGGTGGCCGGCGTCCTGACTTTC
NA,TRBV5-1,NA,TRBJ2-7,CASSWGVTGVIIYEQYF,TGCGCCAGCAGCTGGGGGGTAACAGGAGTAATCATCTACGAGCAGTACTTC
TRBD1,TRBV12-5,NA,TRBJ1-1,CASGSIGQGTEAFF,TGTGCTAGTGGTTCCATTGGACAGGGAACTGAAGCTTTCTTT
NA,TRBV30,NA,TRBJ2-7,CAWRGRGGFSYEQYF,TGTGCCTGGAGGGGGCGAGGAGGCTTTTCCTACGAGCAGTACTTC
NA,TRBV5-1,NA,TRBJ1-4,CASRSLATNEELFF,TGCGCCAGCAGGAGTCTAGCAACTAATGAAGAACTGTTTTTT
NA,TRBV30,NA,TRBJ1-1,CAWRMNTEAFF,TGTGCCTGGAGAATGAACACTGAAGCTTTCTTT
NA,TRBV6-5,NA,TRBJ1-5,CASSQSIQPQHF,TGTGCCAGCAGTCAAAGCATTCAGCCCCAGCATTTT
NA,TRBV6-1,NA,TRBJ1-5,CASSGHLNQPQHF,TGTGCCAGCAGTGGACACCTCAATCAGCCCCAGCATTTT